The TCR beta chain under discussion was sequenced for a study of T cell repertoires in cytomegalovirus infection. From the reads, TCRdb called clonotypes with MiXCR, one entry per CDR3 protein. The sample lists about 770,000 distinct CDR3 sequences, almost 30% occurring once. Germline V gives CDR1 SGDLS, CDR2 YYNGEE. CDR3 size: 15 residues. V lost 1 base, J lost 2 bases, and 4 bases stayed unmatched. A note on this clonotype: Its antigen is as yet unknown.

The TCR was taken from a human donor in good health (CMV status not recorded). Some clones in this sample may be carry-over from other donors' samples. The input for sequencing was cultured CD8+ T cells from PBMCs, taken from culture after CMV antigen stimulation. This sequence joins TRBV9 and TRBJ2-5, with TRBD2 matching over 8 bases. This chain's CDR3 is CASSVRRGGQETQYF. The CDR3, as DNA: TGTGCCAGCAGCGTAAGACGGGGGGGGCAAGAGACCCAGTACTTC.